This T cell receptor beta chain was documented in a study of Tregs in tolerant kidney transplant recipients. Germline loops: CDR1 LNHDA, CDR2 SQIVND (reference sequence). The CDR3 is 14 amino acids. The V and J ends lost 1 base and 4 bases, in that order; junction bases with no gene match: 2. Method: immunoSEQ multiplex PCR; TCRdb's copy keeps in-frame clones and lacks some. This sample carries under 95,000 clones, approximately 90% of them seen once, and the ten largest clones take approximately 0.3%. CD4+CD25+CD127- Tregs, CD4+CD25- non-Tregs, CD4 and CD8 cells were sorted. The chain uses TRBV19 and TRBJ2-5; 8 bases map to TRBD1. This TCR was sampled from a human donor who received a combined kidney and bone marrow transplant. The sample consisted of Tregs from blood, taken before the transplant. The CDR3 sequence: CASSIGQGSETQYF. CDR3 coding DNA: TGTGCCAGTAGTATAGGACAGGGGTCAGAGACCCAGTACTTC.